This T cell receptor beta chain was sequenced for a study of control samples from healthy donors and cancer patients. The table came from immunoSEQ multiplex PCR; TCRdb's copy has only in-frame clones and leaves some out. This table has about 190,000 clones, approximately 91% appearing once. The origin of this receptor is a man under 40 in good health. Sequencing used blood.

The CDR3 loop reads CASSEDRVKIEQYF. The CDR3 DNA reads as TGTGCCAGCAGTGAAGACAGGGTAAAGATCGAGCAGTACTTC. V is TRBV6-1 and J is TRBJ2-7; perhaps TRBD1 as D (6 bases). The CDR3 is made up of 14 amino acids. Germline CDR1 MNHNS, CDR2 SASEGT. V was trimmed by 1 base and J by 6 bases, leaving 13 bases between them.